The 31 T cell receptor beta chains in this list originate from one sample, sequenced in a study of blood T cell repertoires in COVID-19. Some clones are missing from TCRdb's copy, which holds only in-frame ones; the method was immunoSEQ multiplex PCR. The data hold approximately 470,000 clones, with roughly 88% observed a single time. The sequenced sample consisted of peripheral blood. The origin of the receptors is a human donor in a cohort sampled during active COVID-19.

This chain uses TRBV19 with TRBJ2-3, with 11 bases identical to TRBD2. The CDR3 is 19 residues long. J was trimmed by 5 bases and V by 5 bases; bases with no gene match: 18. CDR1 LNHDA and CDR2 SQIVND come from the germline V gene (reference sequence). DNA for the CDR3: TGTGCCAGTAGTGCATCCGGAAGTAGCGGGAGGGCCAAGCGAGATACGCAGTATTTT. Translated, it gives CASSASGSSGRAKRDTQYF.

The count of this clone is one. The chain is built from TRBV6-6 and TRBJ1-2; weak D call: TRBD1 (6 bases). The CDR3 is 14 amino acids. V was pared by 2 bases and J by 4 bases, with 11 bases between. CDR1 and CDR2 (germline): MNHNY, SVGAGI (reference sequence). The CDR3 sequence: CASSYPTGVYGYTF. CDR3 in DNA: TGTGCCAGCAGTTACCCGACAGGAGTCTATGGCTACACCTTC.

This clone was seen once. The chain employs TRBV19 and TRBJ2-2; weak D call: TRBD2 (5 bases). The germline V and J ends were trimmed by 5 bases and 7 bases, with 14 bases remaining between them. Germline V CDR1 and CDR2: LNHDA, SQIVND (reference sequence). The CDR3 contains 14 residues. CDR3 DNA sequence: TGTGCCAGTAGTCCCCTACTAGACGGCGGGGAGCTGTTTTTT. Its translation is CASSPLLDGGELFF.

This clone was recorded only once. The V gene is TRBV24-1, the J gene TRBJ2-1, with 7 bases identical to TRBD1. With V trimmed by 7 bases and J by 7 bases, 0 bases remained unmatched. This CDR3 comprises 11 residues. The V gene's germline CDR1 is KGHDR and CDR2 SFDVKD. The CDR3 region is CATRQGNEQFF. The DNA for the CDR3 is TGTGCCACCAGACAGGGGAATGAGCAGTTCTTC.

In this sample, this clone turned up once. The CDR3 is CASSYSMSRKETQYF. The CDR3 DNA reads as TGTGCCAGCAGTTACTCGATGTCCAGGAAAGAGACCCAGTACTTC. The chain links TRBV6-5 to TRBJ2-5, with no clear D. This CDR3 region has 15 residues. Between the trimmed V and J ends, which lost 0 bases and 3 bases, there was a span of 11 bases. Germline V gene sequence: CDR1 MNHEY, CDR2 SVGAGI.

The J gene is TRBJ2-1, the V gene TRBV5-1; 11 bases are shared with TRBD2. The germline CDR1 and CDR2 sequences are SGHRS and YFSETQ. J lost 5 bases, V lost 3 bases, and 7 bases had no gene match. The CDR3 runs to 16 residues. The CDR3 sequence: CASSSIVAGGHNEQFF. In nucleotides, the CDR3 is TGCGCCAGCAGCTCCATTGTAGCGGGAGGGCACAATGAGCAGTTCTTC.

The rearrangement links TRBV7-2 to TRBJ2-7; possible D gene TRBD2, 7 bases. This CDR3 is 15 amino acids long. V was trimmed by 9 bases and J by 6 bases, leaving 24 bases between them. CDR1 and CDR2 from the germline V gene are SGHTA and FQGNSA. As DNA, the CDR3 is TGTGCCAGTAGCAGGGGCGGGAGTGTGGGCGCCGAGCAGTACTTC. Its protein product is CASSRGGSVGAEQYF.

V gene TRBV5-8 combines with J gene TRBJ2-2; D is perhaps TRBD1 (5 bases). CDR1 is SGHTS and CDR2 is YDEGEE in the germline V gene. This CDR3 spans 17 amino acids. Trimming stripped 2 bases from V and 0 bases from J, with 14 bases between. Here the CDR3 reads CASSLQDATANTGELFF. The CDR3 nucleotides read TGTGCCAGCAGCTTACAGGATGCGACCGCGAACACCGGGGAGCTGTTTTTT.

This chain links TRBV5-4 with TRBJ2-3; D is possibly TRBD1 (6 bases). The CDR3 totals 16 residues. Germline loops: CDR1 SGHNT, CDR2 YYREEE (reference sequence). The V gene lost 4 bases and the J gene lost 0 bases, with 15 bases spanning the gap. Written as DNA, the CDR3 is TGTGCCAGCAGCGGGGGCCATAGTAGTAGCACAGATACGCAGTATTTT. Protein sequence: CASSGGHSSSTDTQYF.

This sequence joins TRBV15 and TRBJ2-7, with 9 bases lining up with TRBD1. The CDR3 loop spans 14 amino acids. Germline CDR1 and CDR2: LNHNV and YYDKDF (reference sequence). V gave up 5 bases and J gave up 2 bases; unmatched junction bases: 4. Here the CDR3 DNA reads TGTGCCACCAGCCCCGGGACAGGGCCCTACGAGCAGTACTTC. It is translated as CATSPGTGPYEQYF.

CDR3 in amino acids: CAIKAGQGSDEQYF. CDR3 bases: TGTGCCATCAAGGCCGGACAGGGGTCCGACGAGCAGTACTTC. The chain links TRBV10-3 to TRBJ2-7; 9 positions match TRBD1. Germline CDR1 reads ENHRY; CDR2 reads SYGVKD. CDR3 length: 14 amino acids. Losses at the gene ends were 7 bases for V and 5 bases for J; bases not matched to a gene: 9.

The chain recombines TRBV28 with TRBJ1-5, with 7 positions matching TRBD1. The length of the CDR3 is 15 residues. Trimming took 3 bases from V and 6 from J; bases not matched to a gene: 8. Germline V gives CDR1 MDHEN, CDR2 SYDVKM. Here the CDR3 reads CASSFRQGGRQPQHF. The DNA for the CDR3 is TGTGCCAGCAGTTTCAGGCAGGGGGGACGTCAGCCCCAGCATTTT.

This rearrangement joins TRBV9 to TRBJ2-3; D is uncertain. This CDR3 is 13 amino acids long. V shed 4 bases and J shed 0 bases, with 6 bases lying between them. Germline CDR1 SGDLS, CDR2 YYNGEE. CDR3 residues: CASSLTSTDTQYF. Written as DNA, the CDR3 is TGTGCCAGCAGCCTTACTAGCACAGATACGCAGTATTTT. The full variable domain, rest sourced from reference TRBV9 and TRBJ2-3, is DSGVTQTPKHLITATGQRVTLRCSPRSGDLSVYWYQQSLDQGLQFLIQYYNGEERAKGNILERFSAQQFPDLHSELNLSSLELGDSALYFCASSLTSTDTQYFGPGTRLTVL.

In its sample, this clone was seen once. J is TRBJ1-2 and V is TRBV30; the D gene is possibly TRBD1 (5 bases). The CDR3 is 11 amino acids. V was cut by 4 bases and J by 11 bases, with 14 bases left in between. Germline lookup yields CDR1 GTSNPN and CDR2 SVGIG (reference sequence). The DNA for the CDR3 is TGTGCCTGGACTCGCGGGGGTCTATACACCTTC. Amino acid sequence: CAWTRGGLYTF.

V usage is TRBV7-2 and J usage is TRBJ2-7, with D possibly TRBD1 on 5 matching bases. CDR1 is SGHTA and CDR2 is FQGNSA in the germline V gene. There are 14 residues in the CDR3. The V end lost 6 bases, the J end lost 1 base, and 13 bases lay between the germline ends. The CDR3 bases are TGTGCCAGCAGTATGGGGTCAGGGTCCTACGAGCAGTACTTC. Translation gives CASSMGSGSYEQYF.

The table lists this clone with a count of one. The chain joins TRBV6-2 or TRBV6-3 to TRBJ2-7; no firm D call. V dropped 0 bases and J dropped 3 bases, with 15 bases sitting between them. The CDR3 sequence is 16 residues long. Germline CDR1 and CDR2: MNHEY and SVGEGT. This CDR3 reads CASSYSPESAYYEQYF. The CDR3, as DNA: TGTGCCAGCAGTTACTCCCCGGAGAGCGCTTACTACGAGCAGTACTTC.

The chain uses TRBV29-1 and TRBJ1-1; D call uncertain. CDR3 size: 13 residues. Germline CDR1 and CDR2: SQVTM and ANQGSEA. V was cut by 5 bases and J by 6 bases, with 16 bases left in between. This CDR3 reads CSVLAGIKAEAFF. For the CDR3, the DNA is TGCAGCGTTTTGGCGGGAATTAAGGCTGAAGCTTTCTTT. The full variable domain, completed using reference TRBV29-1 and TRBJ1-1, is SAVISQKPSRDICQRGTSLTIQCQVDSQVTMMFWYRQQPGQSLTLIATANQGSEATYESGFVIDKFPISRPNLTFSTLTVSNMSPEDSSIYLCSVLAGIKAEAFFGQGTRLTVV.

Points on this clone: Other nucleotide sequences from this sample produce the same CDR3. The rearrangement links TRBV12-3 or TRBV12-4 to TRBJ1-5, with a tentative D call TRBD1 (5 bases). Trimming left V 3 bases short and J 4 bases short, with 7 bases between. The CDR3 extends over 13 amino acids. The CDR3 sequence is CASSFQGNQPQHF. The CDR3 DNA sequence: TGTGCCAGCAGTTTCCAGGGAAATCAGCCCCAGCATTTT.

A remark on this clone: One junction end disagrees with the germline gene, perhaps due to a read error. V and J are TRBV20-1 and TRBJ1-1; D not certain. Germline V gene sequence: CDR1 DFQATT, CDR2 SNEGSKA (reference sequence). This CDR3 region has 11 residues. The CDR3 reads CSAMENPEAFF. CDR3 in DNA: TGCAGTGCCATGGAGAACCCTGAAGCTTTCTTT.

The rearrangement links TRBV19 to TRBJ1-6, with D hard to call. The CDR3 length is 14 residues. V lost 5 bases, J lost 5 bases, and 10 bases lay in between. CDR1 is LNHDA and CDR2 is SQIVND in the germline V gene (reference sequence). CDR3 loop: CASSGQNNNSPLHF. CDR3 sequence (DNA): TGTGCCAGTAGTGGTCAGAACAATAATTCACCCCTCCACTTT.

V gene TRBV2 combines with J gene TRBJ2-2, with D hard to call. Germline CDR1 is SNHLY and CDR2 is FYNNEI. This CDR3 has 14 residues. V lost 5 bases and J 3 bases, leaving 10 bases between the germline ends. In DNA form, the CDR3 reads TGTGCCAGCAGTTGGCTGGGCGACACCGGGGAGCTGTTTTTT. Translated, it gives CASSWLGDTGELFF.

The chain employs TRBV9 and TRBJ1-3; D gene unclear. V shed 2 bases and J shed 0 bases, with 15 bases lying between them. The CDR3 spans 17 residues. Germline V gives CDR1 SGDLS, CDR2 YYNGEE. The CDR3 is CASSVWGGRDSGNTIYF. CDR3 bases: TGTGCCAGCAGCGTCTGGGGAGGACGAGACTCTGGAAACACCATATATTTT.

CDR3 region: CATHLEGRAGELFF. The CDR3 bases are TGTGCCACCCACCTTGAGGGTAGGGCCGGGGAGCTGTTTTTT. The V call is TRBV10-3, the J call TRBJ2-2, with D maybe TRBD2 (5 bases). Germline V gives CDR1 ENHRY, CDR2 SYGVKD. The CDR3 is 14 residues long. V was cut by 10 bases and J by 6 bases, with 18 bases left in between.

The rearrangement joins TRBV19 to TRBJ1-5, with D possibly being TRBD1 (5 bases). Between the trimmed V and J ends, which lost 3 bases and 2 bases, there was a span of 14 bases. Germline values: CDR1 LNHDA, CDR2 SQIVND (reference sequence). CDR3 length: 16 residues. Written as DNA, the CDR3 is TGTGCCAGTAGTATTTATTCGGGGGAGGGCAATCAGCCCCAGCATTTT. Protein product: CASSIYSGEGNQPQHF.

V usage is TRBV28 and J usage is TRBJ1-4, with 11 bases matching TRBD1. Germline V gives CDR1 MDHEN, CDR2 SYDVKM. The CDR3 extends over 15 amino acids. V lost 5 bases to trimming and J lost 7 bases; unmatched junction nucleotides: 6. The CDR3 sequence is CASSPPGQGGEKLFF. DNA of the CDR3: TGTGCCAGCAGTCCCCCGGGACAGGGGGGTGAAAAACTGTTTTTT.

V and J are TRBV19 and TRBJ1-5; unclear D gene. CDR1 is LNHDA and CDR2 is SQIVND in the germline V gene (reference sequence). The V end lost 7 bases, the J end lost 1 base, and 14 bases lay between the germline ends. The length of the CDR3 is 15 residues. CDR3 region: CASNSGGISNQPQHF. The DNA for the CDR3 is TGTGCCAGTAATAGTGGAGGCATAAGCAATCAGCCCCAGCATTTT.

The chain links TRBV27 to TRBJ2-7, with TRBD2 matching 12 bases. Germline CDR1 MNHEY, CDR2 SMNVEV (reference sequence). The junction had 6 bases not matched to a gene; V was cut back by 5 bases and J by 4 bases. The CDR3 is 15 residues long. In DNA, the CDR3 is TGTGCCAGCAGTATTACTAGCGGGAGGAGGTACGAGCAGTACTTC. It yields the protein CASSITSGRRYEQYF.

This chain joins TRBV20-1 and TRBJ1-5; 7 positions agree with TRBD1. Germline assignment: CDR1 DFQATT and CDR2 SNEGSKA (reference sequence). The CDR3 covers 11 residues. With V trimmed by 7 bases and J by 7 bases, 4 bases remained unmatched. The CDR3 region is CSGSGGQPQHF. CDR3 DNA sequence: TGCAGTGGGTCAGGGGGACAGCCCCAGCATTTT.

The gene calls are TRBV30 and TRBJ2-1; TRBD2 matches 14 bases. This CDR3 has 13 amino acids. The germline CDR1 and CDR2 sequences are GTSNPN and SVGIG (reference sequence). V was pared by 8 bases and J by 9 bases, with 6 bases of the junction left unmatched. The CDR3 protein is CAKGLAGATEQFF. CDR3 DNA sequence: TGTGCCAAGGGACTAGCGGGAGCTACTGAGCAGTTCTTC.

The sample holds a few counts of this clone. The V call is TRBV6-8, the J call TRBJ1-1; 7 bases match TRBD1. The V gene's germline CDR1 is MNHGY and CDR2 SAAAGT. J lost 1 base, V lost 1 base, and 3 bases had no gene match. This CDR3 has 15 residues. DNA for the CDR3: TGTGCCAGCAGTTACTTAGACAGGGCGAACACTGAAGCTTTCTTT. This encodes CASSYLDRANTEAFF.

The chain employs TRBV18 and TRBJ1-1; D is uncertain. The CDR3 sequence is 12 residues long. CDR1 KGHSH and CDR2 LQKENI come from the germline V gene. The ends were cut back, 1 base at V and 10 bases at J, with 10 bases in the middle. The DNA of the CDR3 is TGTGCCAGCTCACCACGCGGGGAATCAGCTTTCTTT. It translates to CASSPRGESAFF. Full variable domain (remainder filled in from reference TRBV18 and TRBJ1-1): NAGVMQNPRHLVRRRGQEARLRCSPMKGHSHVYWYRQLPEEGLKFMVYLQKENIIDESGMPKERFSAEFPKEGPSILRIQQVVRGDSAAYFCASSPRGESAFFGQGTRLTVV.